Here is one TCR beta chain with its context. Original analysis: Scientists estimated how many nucleated cells there were by amplifying reference gene primers. Only in-frame clones appear in the TCRdb table, and some are missing; sequencing was by immunoSEQ multiplex PCR. V and J calls and clone size are copied from that table; D and trimming were computed from the DNA. Among 74,000 or so clones listed, approximately 89% were seen once. This sample was taken from a study of blood T cell repertoires in COVID-19. Study summary: Nucleic acid was either cDNA or gDNA, and it came from T cells, B-cell-depleted T cells, or PBMCs.

Sequencing was carried out using peripheral blood. The TCR comes from a human donor in a cohort sampled during active COVID-19.

The CDR3 is CASSVYGSDTGELFF. The CDR3 coding sequence is TGTGCCAGCAGCGTCTACGGGAGTGACACCGGGGAGCTGTTTTTT. The chain is built from TRBV9 and TRBJ2-2, with D possibly TRBD2 on 6 matching bases. There are 15 residues in the CDR3. Germline CDR1 SGDLS, CDR2 YYNGEE. V lost 2 bases to trimming and J lost 3 bases, with 11 bases between them.